The rows below give T cell receptor beta chains drawn from one sample of a study of blood T cells in healthy people across ages. TCRdb processed the 5' RACE reads anew with MiXCR; each CDR3 protein has one entry. The sample records about 1.4 million distinct CDR3 sequences, approximately 59% being singletons. The specimen was blood. The receptor set was obtained from a man aged 18 to 29 in good health. The CDR3 runs from the conserved cysteine through the conserved F or W. Fields, in order: V gene, clone size, J gene, CDR3 length, D gene, CDR3 DNA, CDR3 protein. D genes are given only for firm matches. The size of a clone is reported for some rows only, either as once, few or many, or as a class for expanded clones.

V gene: TRBV7-2
clone size: NA
J gene: TRBJ2-1
CDR3 length: 12
D gene: TRBD1
CDR3 DNA: TGTGCCAGCAGCGAAGGACAGGCAGAGCAGTTCTTC
CDR3 protein: CASSEGQAEQFF

V gene: TRBV4-3
clone size: NA
J gene: TRBJ1-4
CDR3 length: 14
D gene: NA
CDR3 DNA: TGCGCCAGCAGCCAAGAACAGGGACGGGAAAAACTGTTTTTT
CDR3 protein: CASSQEQGREKLFF

V gene: TRBV20-1
clone size: NA
J gene: TRBJ2-7
CDR3 length: 11
D gene: NA
CDR3 DNA: TGCAGTGCTATCCGTGGCTACGAGCAGTACTTC
CDR3 protein: CSAIRGYEQYF

V gene: TRBV3-1
clone size: NA
J gene: TRBJ1-1
CDR3 length: 13
D gene: NA
CDR3 DNA: TGTGCCAGCAGCCAAAGGACCCCAGGTGAAGCTTTCTTT
CDR3 protein: CASSQRTPGEAFF

V gene: TRBV5-1
clone size: NA
J gene: TRBJ2-7
CDR3 length: 14
D gene: TRBD1
CDR3 DNA: TGCGCCAGCAGCTTCCCGGACAGGGGCAATGAGCAGTACTTC
CDR3 protein: CASSFPDRGNEQYF

V gene: TRBV2
clone size: once
J gene: TRBJ2-3
CDR3 length: 13
D gene: NA
CDR3 DNA: TGTGTCAGCCCTGGAACTAGCACAGATACGCAGTATTTT
CDR3 protein: CVSPGTSTDTQYF

V gene: TRBV6-6
clone size: NA
J gene: TRBJ2-7
CDR3 length: 12
D gene: NA
CDR3 DNA: TGTGCCAGCAGTTACTCGGTCGGCGAGCAGTACTTC
CDR3 protein: CASSYSVGEQYF

V gene: TRBV4-2
clone size: NA
J gene: TRBJ2-4
CDR3 length: 16
D gene: NA
CDR3 DNA: TGTGCCAGCAGCCAAGATTCAGGCTTAGCCAAAAACATTCAGTACTTC
CDR3 protein: CASSQDSGLAKNIQYF

V gene: TRBV28
clone size: NA
J gene: TRBJ2-5
CDR3 length: 16
D gene: NA
CDR3 DNA: TGTGCCAGCAGTACCCGGTTAGGGGAGGCCCAAGAGACCCAGTACTTC
CDR3 protein: CASSTRLGEAQETQYF

V gene: TRBV7-9
clone size: few
J gene: TRBJ2-7
CDR3 length: 15
D gene: TRBD1
CDR3 DNA: TGTGCCAGCAGTTTCTCCGGGACAGGGTTCCACGAGCAGTACTTC
CDR3 protein: CASSFSGTGFHEQYF

V gene: TRBV4-1
clone size: NA
J gene: TRBJ2-1
CDR3 length: 15
D gene: NA
CDR3 DNA: TGCGCCAGCAGCCAAGATCAATATGGCGACAATGAGCAGTTCTTC
CDR3 protein: CASSQDQYGDNEQFF

V gene: TRBV4-1
clone size: NA
J gene: TRBJ2-7
CDR3 length: 15
D gene: TRBD2
CDR3 DNA: TGCGCCAGCAGGTTAGAGACTAGCGGACTCTACGAGCAGTACTTC
CDR3 protein: CASRLETSGLYEQYF

V gene: TRBV10-3
clone size: few
J gene: TRBJ1-1
CDR3 length: 12
D gene: NA
CDR3 DNA: TGTGCCATCAGTGATGGTGACACTGAAGCTTTCTTT
CDR3 protein: CAISDGDTEAFF

V gene: TRBV29-1
clone size: many
J gene: TRBJ1-1
CDR3 length: 10
D gene: NA
CDR3 DNA: TGCAGCGTATTGAACACTGAAGCTTTCTTT
CDR3 protein: CSVLNTEAFF

V gene: TRBV3-1
clone size: NA
J gene: TRBJ2-5
CDR3 length: 17
D gene: TRBD2
CDR3 DNA: TGTGCCAGCAGCCCGGAGACTAGCGCATACGGGGATGAGACCCAGTACTTC
CDR3 protein: CASSPETSAYGDETQYF

V gene: TRBV7-9
clone size: few
J gene: TRBJ2-1
CDR3 length: 14
D gene: NA
CDR3 DNA: TGTGCCAGCAGCTTGGGATCAGTTTACAATGAGCAGTTCTTC
CDR3 protein: CASSLGSVYNEQFF

V gene: TRBV24-1
clone size: NA
J gene: TRBJ2-5
CDR3 length: 16
D gene: TRBD1
CDR3 DNA: TGTGCCACCAGTGATTCAAGGGGGCTCTACCAAGAGACCCAGTACTTC
CDR3 protein: CATSDSRGLYQETQYF

V gene: TRBV12-3/TRBV12-4
clone size: few
J gene: TRBJ1-2
CDR3 length: 12
D gene: NA
CDR3 DNA: TGTGCCAGCAGTTGGCGGTCCGTTGGCTACACCTTC
CDR3 protein: CASSWRSVGYTF

V gene: TRBV18
clone size: NA
J gene: TRBJ1-6
CDR3 length: 18
D gene: TRBD1
CDR3 DNA: TGTGCCAGCTCACGAGGGACCGGACAGGGGGGATATAATTCACCCCTCCACTTT
CDR3 protein: CASSRGTGQGGYNSPLHF

V gene: TRBV10-3
clone size: once
J gene: TRBJ2-3
CDR3 length: 16
D gene: NA
CDR3 DNA: TGTGCCATCAGTGCAGAACTAGTCGGAAGCACAGATACGCAGTATTTT
CDR3 protein: CAISAELVGSTDTQYF

V gene: TRBV20-1
clone size: NA
J gene: TRBJ2-3
CDR3 length: 15
D gene: NA
CDR3 DNA: TGCAGTGCTACAAGAGGCCTTGGGACTTCAGATACGCAGTATTTT
CDR3 protein: CSATRGLGTSDTQYF

V gene: TRBV25-1
clone size: few
J gene: TRBJ1-5
CDR3 length: 15
D gene: TRBD1
CDR3 DNA: TGTGCCAGCAGTGGGTCAGGACAGGGCTATCAGCCCCAGCATTTT
CDR3 protein: CASSGSGQGYQPQHF

V gene: TRBV29-1
clone size: NA
J gene: TRBJ1-2
CDR3 length: 14
D gene: TRBD1
CDR3 DNA: TGCAGCGCTCTCAAGCTCCAGACAGGGGGTGGCTACACCTTC
CDR3 protein: CSALKLQTGGGYTF

V gene: TRBV9
clone size: NA
J gene: TRBJ2-5
CDR3 length: 14
D gene: NA
CDR3 DNA: TGTGCCAGCAGCGTAGAGGGACACAAAGAGACCCAGTACTTC
CDR3 protein: CASSVEGHKETQYF

V gene: TRBV20-1
clone size: NA
J gene: TRBJ2-1
CDR3 length: 16
D gene: NA
CDR3 DNA: TGCAGTGCTAGAAAGGGGCTCAGGAGCTCCTACAATGAGCAGTTCTTC
CDR3 protein: CSARKGLRSSYNEQFF

V gene: TRBV6-2/TRBV6-3
clone size: NA
J gene: TRBJ2-7
CDR3 length: 16
D gene: NA
CDR3 DNA: TGTGCCAGCAGCGCCCTGTCCTACAGGGATCCCTACGAGCAGTACTTC
CDR3 protein: CASSALSYRDPYEQYF

V gene: TRBV20-1
clone size: NA
J gene: TRBJ2-1
CDR3 length: 13
D gene: TRBD1
CDR3 DNA: TGCAGTGCTAGAGCCGACAGGGGCAATGAGCAGTTCTTC
CDR3 protein: CSARADRGNEQFF

V gene: TRBV27
clone size: NA
J gene: TRBJ2-7
CDR3 length: 16
D gene: NA
CDR3 DNA: TGTGCCAGCAGTCTCACAAAAGACCTGAGGTCCTACGAGCAGTACTTC
CDR3 protein: CASSLTKDLRSYEQYF

V gene: TRBV6-5
clone size: NA
J gene: TRBJ2-7
CDR3 length: 12
D gene: NA
CDR3 DNA: TGTGCCAGCACCTCCAAGGGGACTGAGCAGTACTTC
CDR3 protein: CASTSKGTEQYF

V gene: TRBV12-3/TRBV12-4
clone size: NA
J gene: TRBJ2-7
CDR3 length: 15
D gene: TRBD1
CDR3 DNA: TGTGCCAGCAGGGCAGACAGGGTTAATGCTTACGAGCAGTACTTC
CDR3 protein: CASRADRVNAYEQYF

V gene: TRBV10-3
clone size: NA
J gene: TRBJ2-5
CDR3 length: 10
D gene: NA
CDR3 DNA: TGTGCCATCGGGGGGGAGACCCAGTACTTC
CDR3 protein: CAIGGETQYF

V gene: TRBV20-1
clone size: NA
J gene: TRBJ2-1
CDR3 length: 12
D gene: NA
CDR3 DNA: TGCAGTGCTAGCGCCAGGGACAATGAGCAGTTCTTC
CDR3 protein: CSASARDNEQFF

V gene: TRBV4-1
clone size: NA
J gene: TRBJ1-2
CDR3 length: 14
D gene: NA
CDR3 DNA: TGCGCCAGCAGCCAAGCTGAGGGGCCGTATGGCTACACCTTC
CDR3 protein: CASSQAEGPYGYTF

V gene: TRBV4-1
clone size: NA
J gene: TRBJ2-3
CDR3 length: 14
D gene: NA
CDR3 DNA: TGCGCCAGCAGCCGCCAAGGGGAGTCAGATACGCAGTATTTT
CDR3 protein: CASSRQGESDTQYF

V gene: TRBV4-1
clone size: NA
J gene: TRBJ2-1
CDR3 length: 17
D gene: NA
CDR3 DNA: TGCGCCAGCAGCCGGGCTACGGGGGGCCTATCCTACAATGAGCAGTTCTTC
CDR3 protein: CASSRATGGLSYNEQFF

V gene: TRBV5-1
clone size: few
J gene: TRBJ2-7
CDR3 length: 14
D gene: NA
CDR3 DNA: TGCGCCAGCAGCTTGGGTTGGTCCCCGGACGAGCAGTACTTC
CDR3 protein: CASSLGWSPDEQYF

V gene: TRBV11-2
clone size: NA
J gene: TRBJ2-5
CDR3 length: 17
D gene: TRBD2
CDR3 DNA: TGTGCCAGCAGCTCGAGGGGGACTAGCGGGACCCAAGAGACCCAGTACTTC
CDR3 protein: CASSSRGTSGTQETQYF

V gene: TRBV5-8
clone size: NA
J gene: TRBJ2-3
CDR3 length: 14
D gene: NA
CDR3 DNA: TGTGCCAGCAGCTTGTTCCTGGAGACAGATACGCAGTATTTT
CDR3 protein: CASSLFLETDTQYF

V gene: TRBV12-3/TRBV12-4
clone size: NA
J gene: TRBJ1-6
CDR3 length: 13
D gene: NA
CDR3 DNA: TGTGCCAGCACCAAAAATCTGAATTCACCCCTCCACTTT
CDR3 protein: CASTKNLNSPLHF

V gene: TRBV13
clone size: NA
J gene: TRBJ2-3
CDR3 length: 16
D gene: TRBD2
CDR3 DNA: TGTGCCAGCAGCTTTCGCGCCAGCGGGATCACAGATACGCAGTATTTT
CDR3 protein: CASSFRASGITDTQYF

V gene: TRBV20-1
clone size: NA
J gene: TRBJ2-1
CDR3 length: 14
D gene: TRBD1
CDR3 DNA: TGCAGTGTCCCCCGGGACAGGGGTAACAATGAGCAGTTCTTC
CDR3 protein: CSVPRDRGNNEQFF

V gene: TRBV9
clone size: NA
J gene: TRBJ2-1
CDR3 length: 15
D gene: NA
CDR3 DNA: TGTGCCAGCAGCGTAGGGCTAGCCCAGGTCTATGAGCAGTTCTTC
CDR3 protein: CASSVGLAQVYEQFF

V gene: TRBV12-3/TRBV12-4
clone size: NA
J gene: TRBJ1-1
CDR3 length: 14
D gene: NA
CDR3 DNA: TGTGCCAGCAGTTTTTGGACAATGAACACTGAAGCTTTCTTT
CDR3 protein: CASSFWTMNTEAFF

V gene: TRBV6-1
clone size: NA
J gene: TRBJ2-5
CDR3 length: 14
D gene: TRBD1
CDR3 DNA: TGTGCCAGCAGTGAGGGGACAGGGGTAGAGACCCAGTACTTC
CDR3 protein: CASSEGTGVETQYF

V gene: TRBV20-1
clone size: NA
J gene: TRBJ2-1
CDR3 length: 12
D gene: NA
CDR3 DNA: TGCAGTGCCCAAGGAGGGTTCAATGAGCAGTTCTTC
CDR3 protein: CSAQGGFNEQFF

V gene: TRBV7-6
clone size: NA
J gene: TRBJ2-3
CDR3 length: 16
D gene: TRBD1
CDR3 DNA: TGTGCCAGCAGCATAATATCCGGGACAGGCACAGATACGCAGTATTTT
CDR3 protein: CASSIISGTGTDTQYF

V gene: TRBV20-1
clone size: few
J gene: TRBJ2-1
CDR3 length: 14
D gene: TRBD1
CDR3 DNA: TGCAGTGCTAGAGCCTTGGGACAGGGGGATGAGCAGTTCTTC
CDR3 protein: CSARALGQGDEQFF

V gene: TRBV20-1
clone size: once
J gene: TRBJ2-6
CDR3 length: 15
D gene: NA
CDR3 DNA: TGCAGTGCTGGGGAGACCTCCTCTGGGGCCAACGTCCTGACTTTC
CDR3 protein: CSAGETSSGANVLTF

V gene: TRBV28
clone size: few
J gene: TRBJ2-7
CDR3 length: 16
D gene: NA
CDR3 DNA: TGTGCCAGCAGTTACCTCGGCGGCTACCTAATCTACGAGCAGTACTTC
CDR3 protein: CASSYLGGYLIYEQYF

V gene: TRBV29-1
clone size: once
J gene: TRBJ2-1
CDR3 length: 11
D gene: TRBD1
CDR3 DNA: TGCAGCACCCGGACAGGGAATGAGCAGTTCTTC
CDR3 protein: CSTRTGNEQFF

V gene: TRBV4-3
clone size: NA
J gene: TRBJ2-5
CDR3 length: 17
D gene: TRBD2
CDR3 DNA: TGCGCCAGCAGCCAAGGAGGCTGGACTAGCGGTCAAGAGACCCAGTACTTC
CDR3 protein: CASSQGGWTSGQETQYF

V gene: TRBV6-1
clone size: NA
J gene: TRBJ1-1
CDR3 length: 15
D gene: NA
CDR3 DNA: TGTGCCAGCAGTGAGCTAGGTCGGGAGAACACTGAAGCTTTCTTT
CDR3 protein: CASSELGRENTEAFF

V gene: TRBV12-3/TRBV12-4
clone size: NA
J gene: TRBJ1-2
CDR3 length: 15
D gene: NA
CDR3 DNA: TGTGCCAGCAGCCCCGCGGGGGAGTCGAGCTATGGCTACACCTTC
CDR3 protein: CASSPAGESSYGYTF

V gene: TRBV7-9
clone size: few
J gene: TRBJ2-6
CDR3 length: 14
D gene: NA
CDR3 DNA: TGTGCCAGCAGCTTAGAGCGTACCCCCAGGGTCCTGACTTTC
CDR3 protein: CASSLERTPRVLTF